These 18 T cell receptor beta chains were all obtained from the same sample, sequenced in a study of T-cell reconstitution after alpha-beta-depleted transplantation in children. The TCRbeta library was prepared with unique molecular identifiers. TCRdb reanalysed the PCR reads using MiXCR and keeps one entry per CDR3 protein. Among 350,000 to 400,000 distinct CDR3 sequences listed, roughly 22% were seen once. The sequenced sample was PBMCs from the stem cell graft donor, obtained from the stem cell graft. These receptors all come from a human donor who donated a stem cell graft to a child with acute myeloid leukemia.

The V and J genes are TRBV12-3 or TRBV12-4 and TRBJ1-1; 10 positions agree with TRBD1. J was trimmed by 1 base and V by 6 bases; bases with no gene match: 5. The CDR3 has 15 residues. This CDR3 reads CASSHGDRGNTEAFF. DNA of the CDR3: TGTGCCAGCAGCCACGGGGACAGGGGGAACACTGAAGCTTTCTTT.

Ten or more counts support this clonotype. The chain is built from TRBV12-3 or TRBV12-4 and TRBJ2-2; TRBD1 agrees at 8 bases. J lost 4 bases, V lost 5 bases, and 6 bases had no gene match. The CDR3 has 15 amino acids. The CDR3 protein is CASSQDREVTGELFF. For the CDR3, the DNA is TGTGCCAGCAGTCAGGACAGGGAGGTCACCGGGGAGCTGTTTTTT.

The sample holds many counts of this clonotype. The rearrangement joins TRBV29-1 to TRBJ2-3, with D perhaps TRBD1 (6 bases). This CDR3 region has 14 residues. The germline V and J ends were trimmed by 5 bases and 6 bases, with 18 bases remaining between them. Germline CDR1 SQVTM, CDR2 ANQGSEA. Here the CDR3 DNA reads TGCAGCGTTTATACCGGGACACGACGGGATACGCAGTATTTT. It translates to CSVYTGTRRDTQYF.

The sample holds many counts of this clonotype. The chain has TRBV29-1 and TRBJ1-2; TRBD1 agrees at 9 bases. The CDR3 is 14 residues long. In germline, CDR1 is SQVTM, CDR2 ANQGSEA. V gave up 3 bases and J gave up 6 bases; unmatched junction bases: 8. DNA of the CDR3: TGCAGCGTTGAGAAGGGACAGGGAGTTCATGGCTACACCTTC. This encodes CSVEKGQGVHGYTF.

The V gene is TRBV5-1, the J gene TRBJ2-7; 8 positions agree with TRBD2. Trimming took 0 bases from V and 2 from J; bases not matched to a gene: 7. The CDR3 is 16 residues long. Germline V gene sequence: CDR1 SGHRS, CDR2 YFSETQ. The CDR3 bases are TGCGCCAGCAGCTTGGGACCCAGCGGGGGTACCTACGAGCAGTACTTC. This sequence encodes CASSLGPSGGTYEQYF. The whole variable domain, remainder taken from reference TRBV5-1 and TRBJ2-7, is KAGVTQTPRYLIKTRGQQVTLSCSPISGHRSVSWYQQTPGQGLQFLFEYFSETQRNKGNFPGRFSGRQFSNSRSEMNVSTLELGDSALYLCASSLGPSGGTYEQYFGPGTRLTVT.

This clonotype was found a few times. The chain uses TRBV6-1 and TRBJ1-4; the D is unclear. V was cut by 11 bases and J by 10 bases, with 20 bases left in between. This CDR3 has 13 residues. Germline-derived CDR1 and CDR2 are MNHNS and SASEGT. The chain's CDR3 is CAGLGPVSGKLFF. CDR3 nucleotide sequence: TGTGCCGGCCTAGGGCCCGTCAGTGGAAAACTGTTTTTT.

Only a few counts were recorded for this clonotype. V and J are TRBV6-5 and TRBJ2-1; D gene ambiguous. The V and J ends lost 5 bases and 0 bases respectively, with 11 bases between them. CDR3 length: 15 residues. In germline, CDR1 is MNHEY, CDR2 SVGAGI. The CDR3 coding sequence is TGTGCCAGCAGTCCCCCCGGGCCCTCCTACAATGAGCAGTTCTTC. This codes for CASSPPGPSYNEQFF.

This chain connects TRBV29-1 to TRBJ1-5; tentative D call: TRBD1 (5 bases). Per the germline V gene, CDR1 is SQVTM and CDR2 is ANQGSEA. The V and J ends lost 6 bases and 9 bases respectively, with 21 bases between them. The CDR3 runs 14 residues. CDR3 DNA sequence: TGCAGCGTCGCCCAGGGAGGGGCTGGGACGCCCCAGCATTTT. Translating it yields CSVAQGGAGTPQHF.

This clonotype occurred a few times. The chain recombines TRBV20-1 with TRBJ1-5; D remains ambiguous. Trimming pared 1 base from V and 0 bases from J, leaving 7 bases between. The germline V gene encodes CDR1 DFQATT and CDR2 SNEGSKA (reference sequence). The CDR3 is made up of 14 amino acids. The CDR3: CSARAHDSNQPQHF. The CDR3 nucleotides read TGCAGTGCTAGAGCACACGATAGCAATCAGCCCCAGCATTTT.

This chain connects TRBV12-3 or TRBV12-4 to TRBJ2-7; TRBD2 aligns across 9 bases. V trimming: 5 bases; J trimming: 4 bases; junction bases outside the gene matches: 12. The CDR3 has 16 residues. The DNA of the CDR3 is TGTGCCAGCAGTATACACGCCGGGACTAGCAGATACGAGCAGTACTTC. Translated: CASSIHAGTSRYEQYF.

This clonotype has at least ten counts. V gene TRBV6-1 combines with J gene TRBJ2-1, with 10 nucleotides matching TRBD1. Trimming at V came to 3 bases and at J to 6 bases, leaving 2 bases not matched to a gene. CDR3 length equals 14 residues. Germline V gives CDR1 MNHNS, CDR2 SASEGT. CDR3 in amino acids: CASSERTGGNEQFF. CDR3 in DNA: TGTGCCAGCAGTGAGAGGACAGGGGGCAATGAGCAGTTCTTC.

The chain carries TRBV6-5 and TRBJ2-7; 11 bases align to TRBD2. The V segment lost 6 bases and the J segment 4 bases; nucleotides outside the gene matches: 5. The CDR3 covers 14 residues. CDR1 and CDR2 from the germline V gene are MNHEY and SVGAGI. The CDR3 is CASRLAGERYEQYF. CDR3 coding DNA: TGTGCCAGCAGACTAGCGGGAGAACGGTACGAGCAGTACTTC.

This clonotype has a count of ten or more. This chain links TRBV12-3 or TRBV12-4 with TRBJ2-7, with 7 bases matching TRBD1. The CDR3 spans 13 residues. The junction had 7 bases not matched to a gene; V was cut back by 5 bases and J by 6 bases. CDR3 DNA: TGTGCCAGCAGTCGCGACAGGGCGGGCGAGCAGTACTTC. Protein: CASSRDRAGEQYF.

CDR3 nucleotides: TGCAGTGCTAGAGATCGGGGAGCAGGGGGGACCTACGAGCAGTACTTC. The encoded protein is CSARDRGAGGTYEQYF. This chain links TRBV20-1 with TRBJ2-7, with D tentatively TRBD1 (7 bases). The V end was cut by 0 bases, the J end by 2 bases, with 17 bases between. Germline V gene data show CDR1 as DFQATT and CDR2 as SNEGSKA (reference sequence). This CDR3 has 16 residues.

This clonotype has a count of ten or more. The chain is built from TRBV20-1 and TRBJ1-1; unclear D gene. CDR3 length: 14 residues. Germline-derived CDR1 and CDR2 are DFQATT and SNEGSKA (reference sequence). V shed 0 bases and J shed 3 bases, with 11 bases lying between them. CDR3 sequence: CSARDWTTDTEAFF. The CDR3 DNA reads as TGCAGTGCTAGAGATTGGACGACGGACACTGAAGCTTTCTTT.

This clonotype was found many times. CDR3 in DNA: TGTGCCAGCAGTTTGGTCTTCAACAATGAGCAGTTCTTC. It is translated as CASSLVFNNEQFF. V gene TRBV12-3 or TRBV12-4 combines with J gene TRBJ2-1; D gene unclear. This CDR3 region has 13 residues. Trimming cost V 3 bases and J 5 bases, with 8 bases left between them.

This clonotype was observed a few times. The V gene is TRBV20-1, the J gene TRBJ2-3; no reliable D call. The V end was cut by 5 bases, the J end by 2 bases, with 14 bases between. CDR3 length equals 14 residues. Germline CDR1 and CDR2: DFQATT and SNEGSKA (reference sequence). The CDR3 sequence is CSAPLLSSTDTQYF. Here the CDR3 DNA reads TGCAGTGCTCCCCTCTTATCATCCACAGATACGCAGTATTTT.

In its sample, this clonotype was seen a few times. CDR3 amino acids: CASSSSGTGLHEQFF. DNA for the CDR3: TGTGCCAGCAGCTCGTCCGGGACAGGGCTCCATGAGCAGTTCTTC. This chain links TRBV7-9 with TRBJ2-1; 9 bases match TRBD1. Germline loops: CDR1 SEHNR, CDR2 FQNEAQ (reference sequence). CDR3 length: 15 residues. V lost 4 bases and J lost 8; bases outside the gene matches: 9.